The 12 T cell receptor beta chains in this list originate from one sample, sequenced in a study of cytomegalovirus exposure and HLA in healthy donors. Vbeta (60) and Jbeta (13) primers were used in the PCR. Clones were sequenced by immunoSEQ multiplex PCR, and TCRdb holds only the in-frame ones, with some missing. The sample records roughly 110,000 clones, 75% being singletons. Sequenced: PBMCs. Source of these receptors: a man aged 40-49 years in good health and CMV-seronegative.

This clone was seen a single time. This chain joins TRBV11-2 and TRBJ1-5; no reliable D call. Trimming stripped 1 base from V and 8 bases from J, with 9 bases between. This CDR3 contains 13 residues. From germline, CDR1 is SGHAT and CDR2 FQNNGV. The CDR3 loop reads CASSLGRSEPQHF. The CDR3 DNA reads as TGTGCCAGCAGCTTAGGGAGATCGGAGCCCCAGCATTTT.

The chain joins TRBV13 to TRBJ2-6; 8 nucleotides agree with TRBD1. This CDR3 is built from 16 residues. Germline values: CDR1 PRHDT, CDR2 FYEKMQ (reference sequence). Losses at the gene ends were 5 bases for V and 0 bases for J; bases not matched to a gene: 3. The CDR3, as DNA: TGTGCCAGCAGCCGGACAGGGCCCTCTGGGGCCAACGTCCTGACTTTC. Protein sequence: CASSRTGPSGANVLTF. Using reference TRBV13 and TRBJ2-6 for the parts outside the CDR3, the full variable domain is AAGVIQSPRHLIKEKRETATLKCYPIPRHDTVYWYQQGPGQDPQFLISFYEKMQSDKGSIPDRFSAQQFSDYHSELNMSSLELGDSALYFCASSRTGPSGANVLTFGAGSRLTVL.

This clone was seen many times. The rearrangement uses TRBV5-1 and TRBJ2-7, with D maybe TRBD2 (5 bases). Trimming pared 0 bases from V and 0 bases from J, leaving 13 bases between. The length of the CDR3 is 16 residues. Germline lookup yields CDR1 SGHRS and CDR2 YFSETQ. This chain's CDR3 is CASSLEGGLSSYEQYF. The CDR3, as DNA: TGCGCCAGCAGCTTGGAAGGCGGGCTAAGCTCCTACGAGCAGTACTTC.

The V call is TRBV25-1, the J call TRBJ1-4; no reliable D call. V lost 7 bases to trimming and J lost 5 bases, with 5 bases between them. Germline V gene data show CDR1 as MGHDK and CDR2 as SYGVNS. This CDR3 contains 11 residues. CDR3 bases: TGTGCCAGCATGGAGAATGAAAAACTGTTTTTT. Encoded protein: CASMENEKLFF.

The DNA for the CDR3 is TGTGCCAGCAGCTTGGTAGCGATAGCGGGGGGGCCCAATGAGCAGTTCTTC. It translates to CASSLVAIAGGPNEQFF. V usage is TRBV5-6 and J usage is TRBJ2-1, with 11 bases aligning to TRBD2. Losses at the gene ends were 0 bases for V and 6 bases for J; bases not matched to a gene: 8. From germline, CDR1 is SGHDT and CDR2 YYEEEE. CDR3 size: 17 residues.

The rearrangement links TRBV6-1 to TRBJ1-5, with D maybe TRBD1 (5 bases). V was pared by 6 bases and J by 3 bases, with 12 bases between. The V gene's germline CDR1 is MNHNS and CDR2 SASEGT. This CDR3 region has 14 residues. CDR3 sequence: CASSVDSFNQPQHF. The DNA for the CDR3 is TGTGCCAGCAGCGTAGACAGCTTCAATCAGCCCCAGCATTTT.

In its sample, this clone was seen a few times. The J gene is TRBJ2-5, the V gene TRBV6-6; TRBD2 might be the D (6 bases). Trimming stripped 0 bases from V and 2 bases from J, with 13 bases between. CDR3 length equals 16 residues. Germline CDR1 reads MNHNY; CDR2 reads SVGAGI (reference sequence). The CDR3 sequence: CASSYSSAGSQETQYF. Written as DNA, the CDR3 is TGTGCCAGCAGTTACTCGTCAGCGGGCAGTCAAGAGACCCAGTACTTC.

The chain couples TRBV2 to TRBJ2-5; D may be TRBD2 (6 bases). The CDR3 spans 12 residues. The V end lost 10 bases, the J end lost 0 bases, and 9 bases lay between the germline ends. Germline CDR1 SNHLY, CDR2 FYNNEI. The CDR3 DNA is TGTGCCACGGAGCGGGACCAAGAGACCCAGTACTTC. Its protein is CATERDQETQYF.

The chain links TRBV19 to TRBJ1-1, with a tentative D call TRBD1 (5 bases). The CDR3 totals 12 residues. Per germline, CDR1 LNHDA and CDR2 SQIVND (reference sequence). Trimming stripped 8 bases from V and 3 bases from J, with 10 bases between. The CDR3 DNA follows: TGTGCCAGTGGGGCATCATACACTGAAGCTTTCTTT. It is translated as CASGASYTEAFF. The whole variable domain, remainder taken from reference TRBV19 and TRBJ1-1, is DGGITQSPKYLFRKEGQNVTLSCEQNLNHDAMYWYRQDPGQGLRLIYYSQIVNDFQKGDIAEGYSVSREKKESFPLTVTSAQKNPTAFYLCASGASYTEAFFGQGTRLTVV.

V usage is TRBV1 and J usage is TRBJ2-1; TRBD1 is the table's D call, not checked against the DNA. TRBV1 is reported as a pseudogene. This CDR3 region has 17 residues. CDR3 region: CTSSQGTGRESYNEQFF. The CDR3 DNA follows: TGCACCAGCAGCCAGGGGACAGGCAGAGAATCCTACAATGAGCAGTTCTTC.

The rearrangement uses TRBV6-4 and TRBJ2-7; possible D gene TRBD1, 5 bases. The CDR3 covers 13 residues. Germline assignment: CDR1 MRHNA and CDR2 SNTAGT. V was clipped by 2 bases and J by 6 bases, with 11 bases between them. The CDR3 spells CASSDGAESEQYF. DNA of the CDR3: TGTGCCAGCAGTGACGGGGCGGAGAGCGAGCAGTACTTC.

The V gene is TRBV5-6, the J gene TRBJ1-2, with 7 bases identical to TRBD1. V was clipped by 0 bases and J by 6 bases; unmatched bases: 5. CDR1 is SGHDT, CDR2 YYEEEE, per germline. This CDR3 is built from 14 residues. The CDR3 loop is CASSLDRGIDGYTF. In DNA, the CDR3 is TGTGCCAGCAGCTTGGACAGGGGCATTGATGGCTACACCTTC.